This passage covers 25 T cell receptor beta chains from one sample sequenced in a study of cytomegalovirus exposure and HLA in healthy donors. Amplification used 60 Vbeta primers and 13 Jbeta primers. The table came from immunoSEQ multiplex PCR; TCRdb's copy has only in-frame clones and leaves some out. Altogether 150,000 to 200,000 clones are present, 9.5% being singletons, with the ten largest covering approximately 1.3%. Material: PBMCs. These receptors originate from a woman aged 25 to 39 in good health and CMV-seropositive.

V and J are TRBV6-5 and TRBJ2-3; 13 nucleotides agree with TRBD2. The length of the CDR3 is 16 residues. J gave up 6 bases and V 4 bases, and 7 bases lay outside the gene matches. CDR1 is MNHEY, CDR2 SVGAGI, per germline. CDR3 in DNA: TGTGCCAGCAGTTTTGGACTAGCGGGAGTAGCGGATACGCAGTATTTT. Translated: CASSFGLAGVADTQYF.

This clone was seen a few times. The gene calls are TRBV6-1 and TRBJ1-2; D unresolved. V lost 7 bases and J lost 8, with 17 bases in between. CDR3 length: 13 amino acids. CDR1 is MNHNS and CDR2 is SASEGT in the germline V gene. CDR3 DNA: TGTGCCAGCACCCTGAGAGGGTCTGGCGGCTACACCTTC. Translation: CASTLRGSGGYTF.

A few counts support this clone. V gene TRBV7-7 combines with J gene TRBJ2-7, with a possible D match to TRBD2 (5 bases). The CDR3 sequence is 13 residues long. V was trimmed by 5 bases and J by 4 bases, leaving 12 bases between them. Per germline, CDR1 SSHAT and CDR2 FNYEAQ (reference sequence). The CDR3 spells CASSQQRDYEQYF. For the CDR3, the DNA is TGTGCCAGCAGCCAACAGAGGGATTACGAGCAGTACTTC.

This clone has more than one count but fewer than ten. The chain links TRBV27 to TRBJ2-1; TRBD1 agrees at 11 bases. The length of the CDR3 is 15 residues. After removal of 3 bases from V and 9 bases from J, the junction contained 7 bases not matched to a gene. CDR1 MNHEY and CDR2 SMNVEV come from the germline V gene (reference sequence). The CDR3 nucleotides read TGTGCCAGCAGTTTCGGACAGGGGGCGATCCGTGAGCAGTTCTTC. This translates into CASSFGQGAIREQFF.

This clone was observed a few times. The genes are TRBV15 and TRBJ1-3, with D perhaps matching TRBD1 (5 bases). Germline V gives CDR1 LNHNV, CDR2 YYDKDF (reference sequence). Trimming took 8 bases from V and 4 from J, leaving 9 bases between them. This CDR3 comprises 12 residues. The CDR3 DNA follows: TGTGCCACCGCGGGGGAAGGAAACACCATATATTTT. Protein: CATAGEGNTIYF.

This clone came up a few times. V and J are TRBV27 and TRBJ2-7; no definite D call. The CDR3 loop spans 12 amino acids. Germline values: CDR1 MNHEY, CDR2 SMNVEV (reference sequence). V gave up 5 bases and J gave up 3 bases, with 8 bases separating them. CDR3 protein: CASSPFGYEQYF. The CDR3 DNA is TGTGCCAGCAGTCCCTTCGGCTACGAGCAGTACTTC.

This clone showed up just a few times. This chain links TRBV30 with TRBJ1-5; 7 nucleotides align to TRBD1. V shed 2 bases, J shed 7 bases, and the junction held 5 bases outside the gene matches. The CDR3 runs 13 residues. Germline V lookup: CDR1 GTSNPN, CDR2 SVGIG (reference sequence). The CDR3 DNA reads TGTGCCTGGAGTTTCAGGGGGGCCCAGCCCCAGCATTTT. This gives the protein CAWSFRGAQPQHF. Combining the CDR3 with reference TRBV30 and TRBJ1-5 gives the whole variable domain SQTIHQWPATLVQPVGSPLSLECTVEGTSNPNLYWYRQAAGRGLQLLFYSVGIGQISSEVPQNLSASRPQDRQFILSSKKLLLSDSGFYLCAWSFRGAQPQHFGDGTRLSIL.

The chain has TRBV30 and TRBJ2-2; possible D gene TRBD2, 6 bases. Deletions cut 4 bases from V and 5 bases from J, with 17 bases between. The CDR3 spans 15 residues. Germline assignment: CDR1 GTSNPN and CDR2 SVGIG (reference sequence). The chain's CDR3 is CAWTWGGTLTGELFF. CDR3 nucleotides: TGTGCCTGGACCTGGGGCGGGACCTTAACCGGGGAGCTGTTTTTT.

The chain is built from TRBV7-9 and TRBJ2-7; maybe TRBD1 (5 bases). The CDR3 runs to 14 residues. Looked up from germline, CDR1 is SEHNR and CDR2 is FQNEAQ (reference sequence). Trimming took 10 bases from V and 0 from J, leaving 16 bases between them. CDR3 in amino acids: CATSFGRASYEQYF. The CDR3 DNA sequence: TGTGCCACTTCCTTCGGCAGGGCCTCCTACGAGCAGTACTTC.

This clone was recorded only once. The chain carries TRBV7-6 and TRBJ1-5; 8 bases line up with TRBD1. V shed 1 base, J shed 2 bases, and the junction held 1 base outside the gene matches. The CDR3 totals 15 residues. The germline CDR1 and CDR2 sequences are SGHVS and FNYEAQ. CDR3 residues: CASSLGTGRNQPQHF. CDR3 DNA sequence: TGTGCCAGCAGCTTAGGGACAGGGCGCAATCAGCCCCAGCATTTT.

This clone was recorded a few times. The chain couples TRBV5-1 to TRBJ2-1; the D gene is possibly TRBD2 (5 bases). The CDR3 covers 14 residues. Germline V gives CDR1 SGHRS, CDR2 YFSETQ. Trimming took 0 bases from V and 5 from J, leaving 9 bases between them. This CDR3 is CASSLDTRNNEQFF. In nucleotides, the CDR3 is TGCGCCAGCAGCTTGGATACTAGGAACAATGAGCAGTTCTTC.

This clone was picked up a small number of times. V usage is TRBV18 and J usage is TRBJ2-5; D is uncertain. CDR3 length: 12 residues. V was pared by 0 bases and J by 4 bases, with 3 bases between. Germline V gene lookup returns CDR1 KGHSH and CDR2 LQKENI. CDR3 sequence (DNA): TGTGCCAGCTCACCACCGCGAGAGACCCAGTACTTC. Translation gives CASSPPRETQYF.

A few counts support this clone. J is TRBJ1-5 and V is TRBV9, with D unclear. V was clipped by 0 bases and J by 0 bases, with 7 bases between them. CDR3 length: 15 residues. The germline gives CDR1 SGDLS, CDR2 YYNGEE. The CDR3 sequence: CASSVGGRSNQPQHF. Written as DNA, the CDR3 is TGTGCCAGCAGCGTAGGAGGCCGTAGCAATCAGCCCCAGCATTTT. Combining the CDR3 with reference TRBV9 and TRBJ1-5 gives the whole variable domain DSGVTQTPKHLITATGQRVTLRCSPRSGDLSVYWYQQSLDQGLQFLIQYYNGEERAKGNILERFSAQQFPDLHSELNLSSLELGDSALYFCASSVGGRSNQPQHFGDGTRLSIL.

This clone was picked up a small number of times. The rearrangement uses TRBV13 and TRBJ1-1; D unresolved. The CDR3 runs 13 residues. Between the trimmed V and J ends, which lost 8 bases and 1 base, there was a span of 11 bases. In germline, CDR1 is PRHDT, CDR2 FYEKMQ (reference sequence). CDR3 coding DNA: TGTGCCAGCTTCGATTCCGGGAACACTGAAGCTTTCTTT. Protein product: CASFDSGNTEAFF. Drawing the rest from reference TRBV13 and TRBJ1-1, the complete variable domain is AAGVIQSPRHLIKEKRETATLKCYPIPRHDTVYWYQQGPGQDPQFLISFYEKMQSDKGSIPDRFSAQQFSDYHSELNMSSLELGDSALYFCASFDSGNTEAFFGQGTRLTVV.

This clone was seen more than once but under ten times. The CDR3 DNA is TGTGCCAGCAGCCGGGGGGTGGCGGGAGCCTACGAGCAGTACTTC. Protein product: CASSRGVAGAYEQYF. The chain links TRBV13 to TRBJ2-7, with 7 bases matching TRBD2. Trimming removed 5 bases from V and 2 bases from J; junction bases left unmatched: 9. The germline gives CDR1 PRHDT, CDR2 FYEKMQ (reference sequence). This CDR3 region has 15 residues. Supplemented by reference TRBV13 and TRBJ2-7, the full variable domain reads AAGVIQSPRHLIKEKRETATLKCYPIPRHDTVYWYQQGPGQDPQFLISFYEKMQSDKGSIPDRFSAQQFSDYHSELNMSSLELGDSALYFCASSRGVAGAYEQYFGPGTRLTVT.

The rearrangement joins TRBV14 to TRBJ2-7, with TRBD2 matching over 13 bases. Germline loops: CDR1 SGHDN, CDR2 FVKESK. With 3 bases clipped from V and 7 bases from J, the junction kept 12 bases outside the gene matches. The CDR3 is 17 amino acids. Written as DNA, the CDR3 is TGTGCCAGCAGCCAGGGGACTAGCGGGAAGACGGGAAAAGAGCAGTACTTC. It specifies CASSQGTSGKTGKEQYF.

The J gene is TRBJ1-2, the V gene TRBV19; D is possibly TRBD1 (6 bases). The CDR3 sequence is 15 residues long. Trimming removed 1 base from V and 6 bases from J, with 15 bases in between. The V gene's germline CDR1 is LNHDA and CDR2 SQIVND (reference sequence). The CDR3 nucleotides read TGTGCCAGTAGTATAGCTTTTTGGGCAGGGGATGGCTACACCTTC. This sequence encodes CASSIAFWAGDGYTF.

In this sample, this clone turned up a few times. The V call is TRBV6-4, the J call TRBJ1-3; 7 positions agree with TRBD1. V shed 6 bases and J 2 bases; nucleotides not matched to a gene: 13. The germline CDR1 and CDR2 sequences are MRHNA and SNTAGT. The CDR3 consists of 17 residues. The CDR3 DNA is TGTGCCAGCAGCCGCTCAGGGGGTAGTCGCCCTGGAAACACCATATATTTT. Protein product: CASSRSGGSRPGNTIYF.

V and J are TRBV6-5 and TRBJ2-7; a possible D gene is TRBD1 (6 bases). The CDR3 sequence is 13 residues long. CDR1 MNHEY and CDR2 SVGAGI come from the germline V gene. Trimming took 6 bases from V and 2 from J, leaving 11 bases between them. CDR3 in amino acids: CASSVTGTYEQYF. The CDR3 DNA reads as TGTGCCAGCAGCGTGACAGGTACCTACGAGCAGTACTTC.

This clone turned up a few times. The chain links TRBV11-2 to TRBJ2-2; D is possibly TRBD1 (5 bases). CDR1 SGHAT and CDR2 FQNNGV come from the germline V gene. Trimming took 8 bases from V and 5 from J, leaving 9 bases between them. The CDR3 extends over 12 amino acids. The CDR3, as DNA: TGTGCCAGCCCTAAGGGGACCGGGGAGCTGTTTTTT. Residues: CASPKGTGELFF.

The chain has TRBV29-1 and TRBJ1-2; 8 nucleotides align to TRBD1. V gave up 4 bases and J gave up 3 bases; unmatched junction bases: 4. This CDR3 is 13 amino acids long. Germline V lookup: CDR1 SQVTM, CDR2 ANQGSEA. This CDR3 reads CSVGGQGYYGYTF. The CDR3 DNA reads TGCAGCGTTGGTGGACAGGGATACTATGGCTACACCTTC.

The chain is built from TRBV5-1 and TRBJ2-1; the match to TRBD1 covers 7 bases. In germline, CDR1 is SGHRS, CDR2 YFSETQ. The CDR3 covers 15 residues. V lost 1 base to trimming and J lost 2 bases; unmatched junction nucleotides: 3. CDR3 nucleotides: TGCGCCAGCAGCTTGTTGCAGGGGGCCTACAATGAGCAGTTCTTC. The encoded protein is CASSLLQGAYNEQFF.

This clone has more than one count but fewer than ten. V is TRBV11-2 and J is TRBJ1-1; 7 bases agree with TRBD1. Losses at the gene ends were 5 bases for V and 3 bases for J; bases not matched to a gene: 6. Germline assignment: CDR1 SGHAT and CDR2 FQNNGV. The CDR3 is made up of 14 amino acids. Here the CDR3 DNA reads TGTGCCAGCAGCCGATACAGGGGTGACACTGAAGCTTTCTTT. It yields the protein CASSRYRGDTEAFF.

This sequence joins TRBV5-4 and TRBJ2-1, with 11 bases lining up with TRBD2. V shed 5 bases and J 3 bases; nucleotides not matched to a gene: 4. From germline, CDR1 is SGHNT and CDR2 YYREEE (reference sequence). The CDR3 has 15 amino acids. DNA for the CDR3: TGTGCCAGCAGTACCGGGACTAGCGGCTACAATGAGCAGTTCTTC. Translating gives CASSTGTSGYNEQFF.

The genes are TRBV28 and TRBJ2-3, with D tentatively TRBD2 (6 bases). The CDR3 is 17 amino acids. V lost 6 bases and J lost 0, with 19 bases in between. Germline V lookup: CDR1 MDHEN, CDR2 SYDVKM. In DNA form, the CDR3 reads TGTGCCAGCAGCCCCACGGGTGGGAGGTATAGCACAGATACGCAGTATTTT. Protein: CASSPTGGRYSTDTQYF.